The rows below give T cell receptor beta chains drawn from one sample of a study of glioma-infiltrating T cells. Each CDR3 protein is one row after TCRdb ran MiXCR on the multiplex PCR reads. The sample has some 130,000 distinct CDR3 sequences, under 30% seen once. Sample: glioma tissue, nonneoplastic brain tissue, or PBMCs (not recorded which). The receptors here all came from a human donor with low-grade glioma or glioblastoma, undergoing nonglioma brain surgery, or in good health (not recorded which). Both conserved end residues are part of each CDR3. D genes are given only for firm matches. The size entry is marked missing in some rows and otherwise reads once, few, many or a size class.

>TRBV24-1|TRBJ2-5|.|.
CATSGQGGTQYF
TGTGCCACCAGTGGGCAGGGCGGGACCCAGTACTTC
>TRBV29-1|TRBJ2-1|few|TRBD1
CSVSMTGFGEQFF
TGCAGCGTCTCGATGACAGGGTTCGGTGAGCAGTTCTTC
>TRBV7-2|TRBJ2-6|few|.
CASSSTLSTGANVLTF
TGTGCCAGCAGCTCTACGCTATCGACCGGGGCCAACGTCCTGACTTTC
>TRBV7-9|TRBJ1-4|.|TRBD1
CASSPPRQGEGEKLFF
TGTGCCAGCAGCCCGCCCCGACAGGGGGAAGGTGAAAAACTGTTTTTT
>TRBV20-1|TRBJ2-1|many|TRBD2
CSATGTSGGNNEQFF
TGCAGTGCCACTGGGACTAGCGGGGGGAACAATGAGCAGTTCTTC
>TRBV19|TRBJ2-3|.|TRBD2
CAAQRGPSDTQYF
TGTGCCGCTCAGCGGGGGCCCTCAGATACGCAGTATTTT
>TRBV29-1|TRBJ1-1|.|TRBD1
CSSADRGGLASEAFF
TGCAGCTCCGCGGACAGGGGAGGTCTGGCGTCTGAAGCTTTCTTT
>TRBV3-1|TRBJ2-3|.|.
CASSQGVVGTDTQYF
TGTGCCAGCAGCCAAGGGGTGGTAGGCACAGATACGCAGTATTTT
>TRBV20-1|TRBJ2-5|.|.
CSARQYGPSGETQYF
TGCAGTGCTAGACAATACGGCCCCTCGGGGGAGACCCAGTACTTC
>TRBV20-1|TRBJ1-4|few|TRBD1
CSCGGGDEKLFF
TGCAGCTGCGGAGGGGGCGATGAAAAACTGTTTTTT
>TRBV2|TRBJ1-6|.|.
CASSDDGGMYNSPLHF
TGTGCCAGCAGTGACGATGGGGGCATGTATAATTCACCCCTCCACTTT
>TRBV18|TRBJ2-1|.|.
CASSPSVQAYNEQFF
TGTGCCAGCTCACCATCTGTCCAGGCCTACAATGAGCAGTTCTTC
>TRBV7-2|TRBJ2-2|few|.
CASSLGRVTGELFF
TGTGCCAGCAGCTTAGGGCGGGTCACCGGGGAGCTGTTTTTT
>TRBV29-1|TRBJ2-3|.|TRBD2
CSVTSGGATDTQYF
TGCAGCGTAACTAGCGGGGGGGCAACAGATACGCAGTATTTT
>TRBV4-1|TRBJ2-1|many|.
CASSPLDPNEQFF
TGCGCCAGCAGCCCCCTGGACCCCAATGAGCAGTTCTTC
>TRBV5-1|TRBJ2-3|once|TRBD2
CASSFATSDGTDTQYF
TGCGCCAGCAGCTTTGCGACTAGCGATGGCACAGATACGCAGTATTTT
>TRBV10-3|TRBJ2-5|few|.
CAISDGSVGETQYF
TGTGCCATCAGTGACGGGTCGGTGGGGGAGACCCAGTACTTC
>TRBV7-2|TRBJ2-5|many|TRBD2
CASSPSGGETQYF
TGTGCCAGCAGTCCTAGCGGGGGAGAGACCCAGTACTTC
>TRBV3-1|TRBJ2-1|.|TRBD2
CASSQAGSSGEDEQFF
TGTGCCAGCAGCCAAGCGGGCTCTAGCGGGGAGGATGAGCAGTTCTTC